This TCR beta chain was profiled in a study of OX40 agonist ivuxolimab in advanced cancers. General observations from the study: CD4+ T cells averaged fewer expanded clones than CD8+ T cells.

The repertoire was sequenced with immunoSEQ multiplex PCR; TCRdb's copy has only in-frame clones and lacks some. Of tens of thousands of clones in the sample, approximately 90% were seen once. Trimming removed 1 base at V and 0 bases at J, with 10 bases between. This CDR3 spans 17 amino acids. Germline CDR1 and CDR2: SGHDN and FVKESK. With respect to this clone: Its antigen is not identified.

This receptor was identified in an adult with an advanced solid tumor such as melanoma, head and neck, liver or kidney cancer. Sequenced material: CD4+ or CD8+ T cells sorted from blood, taken in a trial of the OX40 agonist ivuxolimab. The J gene is TRBJ1-6, the V gene TRBV14; no firm D call. The CDR3 nucleotides read TGTGCCAGCAGCCAAGGCCCCGGGGTCTCCTATAATTCACCCCTCCACTTT. Its protein is CASSQGPGVSYNSPLHF.